This entry lists 20 T cell receptor beta chains sequenced from one sample in a study of T cell changes during pregnancy in multiple sclerosis. The assay was immunoSEQ multiplex PCR, and TCRdb's table has in-frame clones only and misses some. The table shows more than 95,000 clones, with roughly 92% occurring only once. The sample in question was peripheral blood, obtained after pregnancy. The source is a female donor with multiple sclerosis, enrolled in a pregnancy study.

On this clone: This specimen includes other DNA sequences encoding the same CDR3. V and J are TRBV10-3 and TRBJ2-7; no clear D gene. V was clipped by 5 bases and J by 3 bases, with 8 bases between them. CDR1 and CDR2 (germline): ENHRY, SYGVKD. This CDR3 is built from 12 residues. In DNA form, the CDR3 reads TGTGCCATCAGTTCTAGACGCTACGAGCAGTACTTC. It codes for CAISSRRYEQYF.

The V call is TRBV5-4, the J call TRBJ1-1, with TRBD1 matching 7 bases. The germline gives CDR1 SGHNT, CDR2 YYREEE (reference sequence). Unmatched junction bases numbered 6, after V lost 4 bases and J lost 0 bases. CDR3 length: 15 residues. In DNA form, the CDR3 reads TGTGCCAGCAGCCCAAAGGGACAGATGAACACTGAAGCTTTCTTT. This gives the protein CASSPKGQMNTEAFF.

The chain employs TRBV5-5 and TRBJ1-1; 8 nucleotides align to TRBD1. The CDR3 consists of 16 residues. V was pared by 2 bases and J by 5 bases, with 11 bases of the junction left unmatched. The germline V gene has CDR1 SGHKS and CDR2 YYEKEE (reference sequence). CDR3 protein: CASSLFHIQGGTEAFF. In DNA, the CDR3 is TGTGCCAGCAGCTTATTCCACATACAGGGGGGGACTGAAGCTTTCTTT.

V is TRBV28 and J is TRBJ2-3; D call uncertain. Looked up from germline, CDR1 is MDHEN and CDR2 is SYDVKM. This CDR3 is built from 14 residues. The V end lost 0 bases, the J end lost 6 bases, and 10 bases lay between the germline ends. CDR3 bases: TGTGCCAGCAGTTTATGGACACGGATCGATACGCAGTATTTT. The encoded protein is CASSLWTRIDTQYF.

V gene TRBV28 combines with J gene TRBJ1-2; D call uncertain. This CDR3 region has 12 residues. Germline V CDR1 and CDR2: MDHEN, SYDVKM. The ends were cut back, 3 bases at V and 6 bases at J, with 8 bases in the middle. The CDR3 spells CASSLAADGYTF. The CDR3, as DNA: TGTGCCAGCAGTTTGGCCGCGGATGGCTACACCTTC.

The chain is built from TRBV19 and TRBJ1-1, with D possibly being TRBD1 (6 bases). CDR3 length equals 15 residues. CDR1 LNHDA and CDR2 SQIVND come from the germline V gene (reference sequence). V shed 3 bases and J shed 0 bases, with 11 bases lying between them. CDR3 in DNA: TGTGCCAGTAGTATTGGGTGGACAGTGAACACTGAAGCTTTCTTT. Translated: CASSIGWTVNTEAFF.

This chain connects TRBV28 to TRBJ2-5, with 8 bases aligning to TRBD2. This CDR3 region has 13 residues. With 6 bases clipped from V and 5 bases from J, the junction kept 5 bases outside the gene matches. CDR1 MDHEN and CDR2 SYDVKM come from the germline V gene. CDR3 residues: CASRIAGSETQYF. The DNA for the CDR3 is TGTGCCAGCAGAATAGCGGGAAGCGAGACCCAGTACTTC. The whole variable domain, filled in from reference TRBV28 and TRBJ2-5, reads DVKVTQSSRYLVKRTGEKVFLECVQDMDHENMFWYRQDPGLGLRLIYFSYDVKMKEKGDIPEGYSVSREKKERFSLILESASTNQTSMYLCASRIAGSETQYFGPGTRLLVL.

The V and J genes are TRBV19 and TRBJ1-1, with no clear D. From germline, CDR1 is LNHDA and CDR2 SQIVND (reference sequence). The CDR3 has 14 amino acids. The V end lost 5 bases, the J end lost 0 bases, and 10 bases lay between the germline ends. CDR3: CASSARQVNTEAFF. The CDR3 bases are TGTGCCAGTAGTGCGCGTCAGGTGAACACTGAAGCTTTCTTT.

V and J are TRBV7-9 and TRBJ1-2, with D unclear. This CDR3 region has 15 residues. Deletions cut 0 bases from V and 5 bases from J, with 13 bases between. The germline V gene has CDR1 SEHNR and CDR2 FQNEAQ (reference sequence). This CDR3 is CASSLAKGGKYGYTF. The CDR3 DNA is TGTGCCAGCAGCTTAGCGAAGGGCGGGAAGTATGGCTACACCTTC.

The chain combines TRBV19 with TRBJ2-1; D may be TRBD2 (6 bases). The V and J ends lost 7 bases and 4 bases respectively, with 17 bases between them. Germline loops: CDR1 LNHDA, CDR2 SQIVND (reference sequence). This CDR3 contains 15 residues. The CDR3 reads CASTLGLGSYNEQFF. The CDR3 DNA is TGTGCCAGTACCCTGGGACTGGGGTCTTACAATGAGCAGTTCTTC. The variable domain in full, with the rest retrieved from reference TRBV19 and TRBJ2-1, is DGGITQSPKYLFRKEGQNVTLSCEQNLNHDAMYWYRQDPGQGLRLIYYSQIVNDFQKGDIAEGYSVSREKKESFPLTVTSAQKNPTAFYLCASTLGLGSYNEQFFGPGTRLTVL.

The chain couples TRBV2 to TRBJ1-4; the match to TRBD1 covers 11 bases. The CDR3 loop spans 15 amino acids. Germline V CDR1 and CDR2: SNHLY, FYNNEI. V dropped 3 bases and J dropped 6; count of bases not matched to a gene: 3. The CDR3 DNA is TGTGCCAGCAGTGAGTCGGGACAGGGGGATGAAAAACTGTTTTTT. It is translated as CASSESGQGDEKLFF.

The genes are TRBV7-9 and TRBJ2-3; perhaps TRBD2 as D (6 bases). The CDR3 extends over 16 amino acids. CDR1 and CDR2 from the germline V gene are SEHNR and FQNEAQ (reference sequence). The V gene lost 1 base and the J gene lost 2 bases, with 13 bases spanning the gap. CDR3 amino acids: CASSLVPAGLTDTQYF. The DNA for the CDR3 is TGTGCCAGCAGCTTAGTACCAGCGGGCCTCACAGATACGCAGTATTTT.

This rearrangement joins TRBV9 to TRBJ2-3; TRBD2 aligns across 9 bases. The CDR3 consists of 16 residues. Germline CDR1 is SGDLS and CDR2 is YYNGEE. Trimming at V came to 0 bases and at J to 2 bases, leaving 4 bases not matched to a gene. The CDR3 loop reads CASSVASGGNTDTQYF. The CDR3 DNA reads as TGTGCCAGCAGCGTAGCAAGCGGGGGGAACACAGATACGCAGTATTTT. The full variable domain, its missing parts supplied by reference TRBV9 and TRBJ2-3, is DSGVTQTPKHLITATGQRVTLRCSPRSGDLSVYWYQQSLDQGLQFLIQYYNGEERAKGNILERFSAQQFPDLHSELNLSSLELGDSALYFCASSVASGGNTDTQYFGPGTRLTVL.

The CDR3: CASSSAGQGGTGELFF. The CDR3 region has the DNA TGTGCCAGCAGCTCTGCGGGACAGGGTGGGACCGGGGAGCTGTTTTTT. The rearrangement uses TRBV7-3 and TRBJ2-2; 9 nucleotides line up with TRBD1. This CDR3 region has 16 residues. The V gene end was trimmed by 4 bases and the J gene end by 5 bases; junction bases not matched to a gene: 8. Germline V lookup: CDR1 SGHTA, CDR2 FQGTGA.

The chain carries TRBV5-1 and TRBJ2-7, with a possible D match to TRBD1 (5 bases). Per germline, CDR1 SGHRS and CDR2 YFSETQ. This CDR3 region has 13 residues. Trimming removed 3 bases at V and 1 base at J, with 8 bases between. CDR3 nucleotide sequence: TGCGCCAGCAGCTATACAGGTTCCTACGAGCAGTACTTC. This encodes CASSYTGSYEQYF.

The chain has TRBV2 and TRBJ2-1; a possible D gene is TRBD2 (6 bases). The CDR3 runs to 15 residues. Germline V CDR1 and CDR2: SNHLY, FYNNEI. Trimming pared 4 bases from V and 0 bases from J, leaving 10 bases between. The DNA for the CDR3 is TGTGCCAGCAGTGCCGCGGGGAGCTCCTACAATGAGCAGTTCTTC. This gives the protein CASSAAGSSYNEQFF.

The chain has TRBV27 and TRBJ2-5, with TRBD2 matching 7 bases. CDR1 MNHEY and CDR2 SMNVEV come from the germline V gene (reference sequence). The J segment lost 5 bases and the V segment lost 5 bases, leaving 5 bases of the junction unmatched. The CDR3 totals 13 residues. In DNA, the CDR3 is TGTGCCAGCAGTCTGGACGGGAGGGAGACCCAGTACTTC. Amino acid sequence: CASSLDGRETQYF.

This chain joins TRBV2 and TRBJ1-2; 7 positions agree with TRBD1. The germline V gene has CDR1 SNHLY and CDR2 FYNNEI. The CDR3 runs to 13 residues. With 8 bases clipped from V and 2 bases from J, the junction kept 5 bases outside the gene matches. CDR3 in amino acids: CASPDRNNYGYTF. The CDR3 nucleotides read TGTGCCAGCCCGGACAGGAACAACTATGGCTACACCTTC.

This clone occurred once. The rearrangement uses TRBV7-3 and TRBJ2-1, with 12 bases lining up with TRBD2. The CDR3 is 16 amino acids. Looked up from germline, CDR1 is SGHTA and CDR2 is FQGTGA. V shed 0 bases and J 10 bases; nucleotides not matched to a gene: 7. CDR3 protein: CASSLTVRLAGGEQFF. CDR3 sequence (DNA): TGTGCCAGCAGCTTAACAGTTCGGCTAGCGGGGGGGGAGCAGTTCTTC.

The CDR3 sequence: CASSLGSYNEQFF. CDR3 bases: TGTGCCAGCAGTTTAGGGAGCTACAATGAGCAGTTCTTC. The rearrangement joins TRBV27 to TRBJ2-1; D may be TRBD2 (5 bases). Germline V lookup: CDR1 MNHEY, CDR2 SMNVEV (reference sequence). V shed 2 bases and J shed 3 bases, with 5 bases lying between them. The CDR3 loop spans 13 amino acids.